This T cell receptor (beta chain) is drawn from a study of regulatory T cells in long-lasting Graves disease. Overall study findings and caveats: There were preferences for TRBV28, TRBJ1-2 and TRBJ2-5 in persistent disease. Persistent patients shared more public clonotypes (approximately 2,800) than new patients (approximately 1,000).

Remarks on this clonotype: Its matching antigen is unknown.

V lost 3 bases to trimming and J lost 9 bases, with 24 bases between them. CDR3 length equals 16 residues. Germline assignment: CDR1 LNHDA and CDR2 SQIVND (reference sequence). Time point noted: persistent/refractory GD, antithyroid drugs over 5 years with positive TRAb. From PBMCs, RNA was extracted and then used to make the TCR library. Graves' disease diagnosis was established per American Thyroid Association guidelines. Arm-PCR of CDR3 regions with iRepertoire HTBI primers generated TCR beta libraries. Via MiXCR, TCRdb re-called the multiplex PCR reads, giving one row per CDR3 protein. The data show 650,000 to 850,000 distinct CDR3 sequences, around 30% seen once.

The source was peripheral blood mononuclear cells (PBMCs), collected when the disease was refractory, from a patient treated with antithyroid drugs. The receptor's source is a female donor with Graves disease. The chain carries TRBV19 and TRBJ2-7; no clear D gene. The CDR3 nucleotides read TGTGCCAGTAGTATCACGGGCACCTTGACGAACAACGGGCAGTACTTC. It codes for CASSITGTLTNNGQYF.